This T cell receptor (beta chain) was captured by sequencing in a study of spatial heterogeneity in lung cancer. Background on the study: A consistent excess of beta-chain over alpha-chain sequences was detected. Study-wide results and caveats: Whereas they appeared in blood less at follow-up, ubiquitous expanded tumor TCRs appeared there more at resection.

TCRdb re-called the 5' RACE reads with MiXCR, one entry per CDR3 protein. Altogether 50,000 or so distinct CDR3 sequences are present, approximately 7.6% being singletons, with the ten largest covering roughly an eighth. About this clonotype: The antigen is not known.

V was pared by 1 base and J by 5 bases, with 10 bases between. This CDR3 region has 13 residues. CDR1 and CDR2 (germline): SGHDT, YYEEEE. Time point reported: sample taken at primary tumor resection. Researchers sequenced whole RNA taken from tumor, nontumor lung or frozen PBMC without sorting. Patients with untreated early-stage non-small cell lung cancer, numbering some 68, were the donors. This TCR was sampled from a female donor with early-stage non-small cell lung cancer. The J gene is TRBJ2-7, the V gene TRBV5-6; D is ambiguous. The starting material was PBMCs, obtained at surgery. CDR3 nucleotide sequence: TGTGCCAGCAGCTTGAGTACGAACCACGAGCAGTACTTC. Its translation: CASSLSTNHEQYF.